A few counts support the clone carrying this T cell receptor beta chain. The antigen is not known. This CDR3 comprises 16 residues. Germline-derived CDR1 and CDR2 are KGHSH and LQKENI. V was cut by 0 bases and J by 5 bases, with 14 bases left in between. This entry is derived from a study of early T cells in non-severe SARS-CoV-2 infection. Findings and limits, study-wide: Anti-spike CD8 specificities were favored by VDJdb matching, whose results missed private and CD4 specificities.

Individual cDNA molecules received unique molecular identifiers. TCRdb called the 5' RACE reads again in MiXCR, with one record for every CDR3 protein. The table has tens of thousands of distinct CDR3 sequences, around 12% seen once. This chain connects TRBV18 to TRBJ2-4; possible D gene TRBD2, 5 bases. This TCR derives from an adult who was a healthcare worker with PCR-confirmed SARS-CoV-2 infection or an uninfected control (not recorded which). Sequencing was performed on whole blood. For the CDR3, the DNA is TGTGCCAGCTCACCACCGAAAGGGAGTAGAGAAAACATTCAGTACTTC. This encodes CASSPPKGSRENIQYF.